Listed below are T cell receptor beta chains from one sample, sequenced in a study of blood T cell repertoires in COVID-19. Only in-frame clones appear in the TCRdb table, and some are missing; sequencing was by immunoSEQ multiplex PCR. This table has 110,000 to 150,000 clones, 78% appearing once. Sequencing was performed on PBMCs or T cells enriched from blood (not recorded which). The receptors were gathered from a woman aged 45-65 years who had recovered from COVID-19. Each CDR3 is given with its conserved first and last residue. The D gene is left open where the match is weak. Clone size is shown for a subset of rows, as once, few, many or a class of expanded clone.

clone_size	d_call	v_call	j_call	cdr3_aa	cdr3_nt
.	TRBD1	TRBV10-3	TRBJ1-1	CAIRRGTGPTEAFF	TGTGCCATCAGGAGAGGGACAGGTCCCACTGAAGCTTTCTTT
.	TRBD1	TRBV9	TRBJ2-2	CASSVGDRDTGELFF	TGTGCCAGCAGCGTAGGGGACAGAGACACCGGGGAGCTGTTTTTT
.	TRBD1	TRBV5-1	TRBJ2-4	CASSLETGENIQYF	TGCGCCAGCAGCCTTGAGACAGGGGAAAACATTCAGTACTTC
.	.	TRBV7-2	TRBJ1-3	CASSLGGSVEGNTIYF	TGTGCCAGCAGCTTAGGAGGGTCCGTGGAAGGAAACACCATATATTTT
.	TRBD1	TRBV5-4	TRBJ1-2	CASSSGTGEFGYTF	TGTGCCAGCAGCTCCGGGACAGGGGAGTTCGGCTACACCTTC
.	TRBD1	TRBV3-1/TRBV3-2	TRBJ2-2	CASSRHGTGVNTGELFF	TGTGCCAGCAGCCGACACGGGACAGGGGTGAACACCGGGGAGCTGTTTTTT
.	.	TRBV7-9	TRBJ2-5	CASSLAIGETQYF	TGTGCCAGCAGCTTAGCGATCGGGGAGACCCAGTACTTC
once	.	TRBV27	TRBJ2-2	CASSLIYTGELFF	TGTGCCAGCAGTTTAATCTACACCGGGGAGCTGTTTTTT
few	TRBD1	TRBV20-1	TRBJ1-2	CSANDRDGYTF	TGCAGTGCTAACGACAGGGACGGCTACACCTTC
.	TRBD1	TRBV13	TRBJ2-7	CASSPLGTGDYEQYF	TGTGCCAGCAGCCCCCTCGGGACAGGGGACTACGAGCAGTACTTC
.	TRBD1	TRBV19	TRBJ1-2	CASSRQGSYGYTF	TGTGCCAGTAGTAGACAGGGGAGCTATGGCTACACCTTC
.	.	TRBV18	TRBJ1-3	CASSPSGGGSGNTIYF	TGTGCCAGCTCACCAAGTGGGGGAGGAAGTGGAAACACCATATATTTT
.	.	TRBV13	TRBJ2-1	CASSILARLGNEQFF	TGTGCCAGCAGCATTCTAGCGCGTTTGGGCAATGAGCAGTTCTTC
.	TRBD2	TRBV6-2/TRBV6-3	TRBJ2-5	CASIPGLAFTETQYF	TGTGCCAGCATCCCCGGACTAGCCTTTACAGAGACCCAGTACTTC
.	.	TRBV4-2	TRBJ1-1	CASSHQDRNTEAFF	TGTGCCAGCAGCCATCAGGACAGAAACACTGAAGCTTTCTTT
once	TRBD1	TRBV12-3/TRBV12-4	TRBJ2-2	CASKTGWTGELFF	TGTGCCAGCAAGACAGGGTGGACCGGGGAGCTGTTTTTT
once	.	TRBV18	TRBJ1-6	CASSENYNSPLHF	TGTGCCAGCTCCGAGAATTATAATTCACCCCTCCACTTT
.	TRBD2	TRBV2	TRBJ2-1	CASSLAGGSYNEQFF	TGTGCCAGCAGCCTAGCGGGGGGGAGCTACAATGAGCAGTTCTTC
.	.	TRBV7-8	TRBJ1-5	CASSLGQISNQPQHF	TGTGCCAGCAGCTTAGGTCAGATTAGCAATCAGCCCCAGCATTTT
.	TRBD1	TRBV5-4	TRBJ1-1	CASGDSLNTEAFF	TGTGCTTCAGGGGACAGCCTGAACACTGAAGCTTTCTTT
.	.	TRBV7-2	TRBJ1-1	CASTQVPAGGTEAFF	TGTGCCAGCACGCAGGTCCCCGCCGGGGGGACTGAAGCTTTCTTT
.	.	TRBV30	TRBJ1-4	CAWSPSTGSHEKLFF	TGTGCCTGGAGTCCGAGTACAGGGTCGCACGAAAAACTGTTTTTT
.	.	TRBV7-3	TRBJ1-2	CASSPGEGSYGYTF	TGTGCCAGCAGCCCAGGGGAGGGAAGCTATGGCTACACCTTC
few	.	TRBV29-1	TRBJ2-3	CSVGGMEDTQYF	TGCAGCGTGGGGGGAATGGAGGATACGCAGTATTTT
.	TRBD1	TRBV5-4	TRBJ2-1	CASSPGQGRYNEQFF	TGTGCCAGCAGCCCAGGACAGGGGCGTTACAATGAGCAGTTCTTC
.	.	TRBV15	TRBJ1-1	CATSRSPSVTEAFF	TGTGCCACCAGCAGATCCCCTTCAGTCACTGAAGCTTTCTTT
.	TRBD1	TRBV3-1/TRBV3-2	TRBJ1-5	CASSQGTGGQPQHF	TGTGCCAGCAGCCAAGGGACAGGGGGACAGCCCCAGCATTTT